These T cell receptor beta chains were read from a single sample in a study of T cell clonotyping in hematopoietic cell transplantation. Repertoires were generated with immunoSEQ multiplex PCR, while TCRdb's copy carries only in-frame clones and drops some. The sample has about 12,000 clones; 85% to 90% are singletons. The sequenced material came from peripheral blood mononuclear cells. These receptors were obtained from a human donor who either received an allogeneic hematopoietic cell transplant for a myeloid malignancy or was a related donor (not recorded which). Some clones in this sample may be carry-over from other donors' samples. Both conserved end residues are part of each CDR3. Each record gives: clone size, J gene, V gene, D gene, CDR3 protein, CDR3 DNA. The D gene is left open where the match is weak. Size tells how often a clone was seen (once, few, many) or the class of an expanded clone, and some rows leave it out.

NA TRBJ2-2 TRBV10-3 TRBD1 CAISGYRGTIGELFF TGTGCCATCAGTGGATACAGGGGAACCATCGGGGAGCTGTTTTTT
NA TRBJ1-1 TRBV2 NA CASSDGALGLRNTEAFF TGTGCCAGCAGTGATGGGGCACTGGGTTTAAGGAACACTGAAGCTTTCTTT
NA TRBJ1-1 TRBV2 NA CASSRGAENTEAFF TGTGCCAGCAGTAGGGGGGCGGAGAACACTGAAGCTTTCTTT
NA TRBJ2-1 TRBV21-1 NA CAISAGLNEQFF TGTGCCATCTCGGCCGGGTTGAATGAGCAGTTCTTC
NA TRBJ2-1 TRBV20-1 TRBD2 CSVGGDNEQFF TGCAGTGTGGGAGGGGACAATGAGCAGTTCTTC
NA TRBJ2-1 TRBV5-1 NA CASSLAGQRGGSYNEQFF TGCGCCAGCAGCTTGGCGGGACAGCGGGGTGGCTCCTACAATGAGCAGTTCTTC
NA TRBJ1-1 TRBV9 NA CASSVGSLGNTEAFF TGTGCCAGCAGCGTTGGGAGTCTGGGGAACACTGAAGCTTTCTTT
NA TRBJ2-7 TRBV7-2 NA CASSHDLRPYEQYF TGTGCCAGCAGCCATGACTTGCGGCCCTACGAGCAGTACTTC
NA TRBJ2-2 TRBV19 NA CASSIIRRVNTGELFF TGTGCCAGTAGTATTATTCGCAGGGTGAACACCGGGGAGCTGTTTTTT
NA TRBJ1-6 TRBV5-4 TRBD1 CASSAVKGALNSPLHF TGTGCCAGCAGCGCCGTTAAGGGGGCGCTTAATTCACCCCTCCACTTT
NA TRBJ1-5 TRBV11-2 NA CASSLVGQFNQPQHF TGTGCCAGCAGCTTAGTAGGTCAGTTCAATCAGCCCCAGCATTTT
NA TRBJ1-3 TRBV5-1 TRBD1 CASSLGDRGLNTIYF TGCGCCAGCAGCTTGGGGGACAGAGGTTTAAACACCATATATTTT
NA TRBJ1-3 TRBV7-9 NA CASSLRGKAYGNTIYF TGTGCCAGCAGCTTACGGGGAAAGGCGTATGGAAACACCATATATTTT
few TRBJ1-5 TRBV29-1 NA CSVRGGENQPQHF TGCAGCGTTCGTGGAGGAGAAAATCAGCCCCAGCATTTT
NA TRBJ2-5 TRBV11-2 NA CASSSGPTESGTQYF TGTGCCAGCAGCTCTGGACCCACCGAGTCAGGGACCCAGTACTTC
NA TRBJ2-3 TRBV27 NA CASSLFRNTDTQYF TGTGCCAGCAGTTTATTTCGCAACACAGATACGCAGTATTTT
NA TRBJ2-1 TRBV7-2 TRBD2 CASSLVEGGDEQFF TGTGCCAGCAGCTTAGTGGAGGGAGGGGATGAGCAGTTCTTC
NA TRBJ2-1 TRBV9 TRBD2 CASSVASGGGDEQFF TGTGCCAGCAGCGTAGCTAGCGGGGGAGGCGATGAGCAGTTCTTC
NA TRBJ1-5 TRBV7-9 NA CASSLHGSNQPQHF TGTGCCAGCAGCTTACATGGAAGCAATCAGCCCCAGCATTTT
once TRBJ2-7 TRBV27 NA CASSLSRDYEQYF TGTGCCAGCAGTTTATCCAGGGACTACGAGCAGTACTTC
once TRBJ2-5 TRBV5-6 NA CASSLDQGFAETQYF TGTGCCAGCAGCTTGGATCAGGGCTTCGCGGAGACCCAGTACTTC
NA TRBJ1-2 TRBV11-2 NA CASSSEGDGYTF TGTGCCAGCAGTTCAGAAGGGGATGGCTACACCTTC
NA TRBJ1-1 TRBV5-1 NA CASSWTDNPVNTEAFF TGCGCCAGCAGCTGGACGGACAACCCGGTTAACACTGAAGCTTTCTTT
NA TRBJ2-3 TRBV2 NA CASIGGSFTDTQYF TGTGCCAGCATCGGCGGTTCCTTCACAGATACGCAGTATTTT
NA TRBJ2-7 TRBV7-9 TRBD2 CASSFPTSGGPNSYEQYF TGTGCCAGCAGCTTTCCGACTAGCGGGGGGCCAAACTCCTACGAGCAGTACTTC
once TRBJ2-3 TRBV2 TRBD2 CAGGAGRTTPSTDTQYF TGTGCCGGGGGAGCGGGGAGGACAACTCCTAGCACAGATACGCAGTATTTT
NA TRBJ2-1 TRBV6-4 NA CASSDLTNEQFF TGTGCCAGCAGTGACTTAACTAATGAGCAGTTCTTC
NA TRBJ1-1 TRBV19 NA CASSIVYNSEAFF TGTGCCAGTAGTATAGTTTACAATTCTGAAGCTTTCTTT
NA TRBJ2-5 TRBV7-2 NA CASSLPTAPAQYF TGTGCCAGCAGCTTGCCGACAGCCCCGGCCCAGTACTTC
NA TRBJ1-3 TRBV25-1 NA CASSGQGNTIYF TGTGCCAGCAGTGGGCAGGGAAACACCATATATTTT
NA TRBJ1-6 TRBV5-1 NA CASSSRTDNSPLHF TGCGCCAGCAGCTCAAGGACCGATAATTCACCCCTCCACTTT
NA TRBJ2-3 TRBV5-1 NA CASSLQDYTDTQYF TGCGCCAGCAGCTTACAGGACTACACAGATACGCAGTATTTT